The 9 T cell receptor beta chains below all came from one sample that was sequenced in a study of blood T cells in healthy people across ages. Combining a sample-barcoded 5' primer with a J-beta primer mix, a second PCR ran for about 6 to 11 cycles. TCRdb re-derived calls from the 5' RACE reads in MiXCR, one entry per CDR3 protein. Altogether 1.8 million or so distinct CDR3 sequences are present, about two fifths being singletons, with the ten largest covering around 23%. Specimen: blood. The receptors were gathered from a human donor in good health.

The rearrangement uses TRBV20-1 and TRBJ1-2, with 7 bases that match TRBD1. V was pared by 6 bases and J by 3 bases, with 7 bases of the junction left unmatched. This CDR3 contains 13 residues. Germline lookup yields CDR1 DFQATT and CDR2 SNEGSKA (reference sequence). CDR3 sequence (DNA): TGCAGTGCCACCGGGACAGAAGACTATGGCTACACCTTC. Its translation is CSATGTEDYGYTF.

The chain combines TRBV6-2 or TRBV6-3 with TRBJ2-7; D uncertain. Germline V CDR1 and CDR2: MNHEY, SVGEGT. The CDR3 loop spans 16 amino acids. V dropped 8 bases and J dropped 4 bases, with 24 bases sitting between them. CDR3 in DNA: TGTGCCAGCCGAACGGACGGCCGGGCTGGCTCGTACGAGCAGTACTTC. This translates into CASRTDGRAGSYEQYF.

The genes are TRBV7-9 and TRBJ2-7; TRBD1 matches 9 bases. Germline values: CDR1 SEHNR, CDR2 FQNEAQ (reference sequence). Trimming at V came to 5 bases and at J to 3 bases, leaving 5 bases not matched to a gene. There are 14 residues in the CDR3. CDR3 bases: TGTGCCAGCAGCCACAGGGGGCACTTCTACGAGCAGTACTTC. Its translation is CASSHRGHFYEQYF.

This clonotype was detected only a few times. This chain uses TRBV4-1 with TRBJ2-1, with 8 bases that match TRBD1. Per germline, CDR1 MGHRA and CDR2 YSYEKL. Trimming at V came to 3 bases and at J to 8 bases, leaving 3 bases not matched to a gene. The CDR3 is 13 amino acids. The CDR3 DNA is TGCGCCAGCAGCCAGGGACAGGAATATGAGCAGTTCTTC. Residues: CASSQGQEYEQFF.

This clonotype came up once. The rearrangement joins TRBV11-2 to TRBJ1-1; D unresolved. Germline CDR1 reads SGHAT; CDR2 reads FQNNGV. Trimming left V 0 bases short and J 7 bases short, with 6 bases between. This CDR3 has 12 amino acids. The DNA for the CDR3 is TGTGCCAGCAGCTTAGAGTCATTTGAAGCTTTCTTT. It codes for CASSLESFEAFF. The full variable domain, in which reference TRBV11-2 and TRBJ1-1 provide the parts outside the CDR3, is EAGVAQSPRYKIIEKRQSVAFWCNPISGHATLYWYQQILGQGPKLLIQFQNNGVVDDSQLPKDRFSAERLKGVDSTLKIQPAKLEDSAVYLCASSLESFEAFFGQGTRLTVV.

This clonotype came up many times. The genes are TRBV9 and TRBJ2-3; possibly TRBD1 or TRBD2 for D (6 bases each). This CDR3 contains 17 residues. Trimming cost V 4 bases and J 0 bases, with 18 bases left between them. Germline values: CDR1 SGDLS, CDR2 YYNGEE. The CDR3 sequence: CASSSKEGVSSTDTQYF. The CDR3 DNA reads as TGTGCCAGCAGCTCGAAGGAGGGGGTCTCTAGCACAGATACGCAGTATTTT.

For this clonotype: At one of its ends the junction is not consistent with the germline gene, which may arise from a read error. The CDR3 region is CTSSQSADTEAFF. The DNA of the CDR3 is TGCACCAGCAGCCAATCCGCGGACACTGAAGCTTTCTTT. This rearrangement joins TRBV4-1 to TRBJ1-1; D gene ambiguous. The CDR3 is 13 residues long. Per germline, CDR1 MGHRA and CDR2 YSYEKL.

The gene calls are TRBV6-4 and TRBJ1-5, with D tentatively TRBD1 (6 bases). Germline CDR1 and CDR2: MRHNA and SNTAGT. The CDR3 contains 16 residues. V was pared by 3 bases and J by 0 bases, with 12 bases between. Here the CDR3 reads CASSDGGAYSNQPQHF. The CDR3 DNA reads as TGTGCCAGCAGTGATGGGGGGGCATATAGCAATCAGCCCCAGCATTTT.

The genes are TRBV6-6 and TRBJ2-3, with D unclear. The germline CDR1 and CDR2 sequences are MNHNY and SVGAGI (reference sequence). The CDR3 runs 13 residues. V was shortened by 5 bases and J by 2 bases, with 8 bases between the two germline ends. The CDR3 sequence is CASSMATTDTQYF. The CDR3 DNA follows: TGTGCCAGCAGTATGGCGACCACAGATACGCAGTATTTT.